The 9 T cell receptor beta chains reported below all come from one sample, sequenced in a study of siplizumab effects on memory and regulatory T cells (dated by TCRdb to the late 2010s). Libraries were made using the immunoSEQ multiplex PCR assay. This is the immuneACCESS table as TCRdb keeps it, with only in-frame sequences that have V and J called. A part of the clones is gone; compared with another copy, unresolved V genes explain less than half, and the rest is unexplained. The sample profile shows roughly 93,000 clones; about 94% of them were found once. Of the sample, approximately 1.4% is held by the ten largest clones. Sequencing was done on a sample of non-Treg CD4+ T cells sorted from blood. Reading the label with the study, this specimen's cell subset or site is: FACS-sorted unstimulated CD4+ non-regulatory T cells. Source of these receptors: a human donor in good health.

The J gene is TRBJ2-2, the V gene TRBV19; D is possibly TRBD1 (5 bases). Germline-derived CDR1 and CDR2 are LNHDA and SQIVND (reference sequence). Trimming left V 9 bases short and J 1 base short, with 15 bases between. CDR3 length equals 15 residues. The CDR3 DNA sequence: TGTGCCAGCACCAGCAGGGCCCGGAACACCGGGGAGCTGTTTTTT. It translates to CASTSRARNTGELFF.

The chain couples TRBV7-9 to TRBJ2-7; D possibly corresponds to TRBD2 (6 bases). Trimming left V 1 base short and J 1 base short, with 8 bases between. Germline V gene lookup returns CDR1 SEHNR and CDR2 FQNEAQ (reference sequence). This CDR3 is built from 14 residues. The CDR3 DNA is TGTGCCAGCAGCTTAGGTGCGGGATCCTACGAGCAGTACTTC. As protein: CASSLGAGSYEQYF.

The chain combines TRBV19 with TRBJ1-5; D is perhaps TRBD1 (5 bases). The CDR3 covers 15 residues. V was shortened by 0 bases and J by 4 bases, with 10 bases between the two germline ends. CDR1 and CDR2 (germline): LNHDA, SQIVND (reference sequence). For the CDR3, the DNA is TGTGCCAGTAGTATAGACAGGGCTGTAAATCAGCCCCAGCATTTT. Its protein is CASSIDRAVNQPQHF.

The chain couples TRBV7-3 to TRBJ1-3; D is uncertain. There are 14 residues in the CDR3. Trimming took off 3 bases at V and 0 bases at J, with 6 bases between the two ends. CDR1 is SGHTA, CDR2 FQGTGA, per germline. CDR3 loop: CASSFGGSGNTIYF. As DNA, the CDR3 is TGTGCCAGCAGCTTCGGTGGCTCTGGAAACACCATATATTTT.

The rearrangement joins TRBV2 to TRBJ1-1; D not certain. The CDR3 runs 13 residues. Germline CDR1 SNHLY, CDR2 FYNNEI. V lost 0 bases to trimming and J lost 5 bases, with 7 bases between them. The CDR3, as DNA: TGTGCCAGCAGTGAAGCATCGGGAACTGAAGCTTTCTTT. Residues: CASSEASGTEAFF.

Here the CDR3 DNA reads TGTGCCAGCAGTTTACCAGAAAGGGGCTACACCTTC. This sequence encodes CASSLPERGYTF. The rearrangement uses TRBV28 and TRBJ1-2; D gene unclear. Trimming shortened V by 2 bases and J by 8 bases, and 9 bases separated the two germline ends. The CDR3 runs to 12 residues. Germline values: CDR1 MDHEN, CDR2 SYDVKM.

This chain joins TRBV14 and TRBJ1-2, with 7 bases aligning to TRBD1. With V trimmed by 1 base and J by 5 bases, 4 bases remained unmatched. Looked up from germline, CDR1 is SGHDN and CDR2 is FVKESK. The CDR3 is made up of 14 amino acids. The CDR3, as DNA: TGTGCCAGCAGCCAAGGGACAGGTCCTTATGGCTACACCTTC. Translation gives CASSQGTGPYGYTF.

This chain links TRBV11-2 with TRBJ1-2; D is unclear. The germline gives CDR1 SGHAT, CDR2 FQNNGV. The CDR3 runs to 15 residues. V lost 3 bases and J lost 0, with 11 bases in between. CDR3 DNA: TGTGCCAGCAGCTTTTCGACAAGTACTAACTATGGCTACACCTTC. Translated: CASSFSTSTNYGYTF.

This clone came up once. The V and J genes are TRBV5-1 and TRBJ2-3, with a tentative D call TRBD2 (7 bases). CDR3 length: 17 residues. V was pared by 2 bases and J by 2 bases, with 18 bases between. The V gene's germline CDR1 is SGHRS and CDR2 YFSETQ. The CDR3 loop reads CASSLNGGGRTTDTQYF. The CDR3 nucleotides are TGCGCCAGCAGCTTAAATGGGGGCGGGAGAACCACAGATACGCAGTATTTT.